A selection of T cell receptor beta chains follows, all from one sample in a study of blood T cell repertoires in COVID-19. TCRdb keeps only in-frame clones here, not all; method: immunoSEQ multiplex PCR. The sample holds approximately 260,000 clones, 70% to 90% seen once. Sequenced material: peripheral blood. These receptors all come from a man aged 55 to 69 who had recovered from COVID-19. Each CDR3 is given with its conserved first and last residue. The D gene is left open where the match is weak. Where a row states a size, it is once, few, many or the class of an expanded clone; other rows omit it.

v_gene: TRBV7-8; j_gene: TRBJ1-1; d_gene: -; abundance: -; CDR3aa: CASSLVANTGEAFF; CDR3nt: TGTGCCAGCAGCTTAGTTGCGAATACAGGTGAAGCTTTCTTT
v_gene: TRBV6-2/TRBV6-3; j_gene: TRBJ2-5; d_gene: -; abundance: -; CDR3aa: CASSNPVAAQYF; CDR3nt: TGTGCCAGCAGTAACCCCGTGGCAGCCCAGTACTTC
v_gene: TRBV6-5; j_gene: TRBJ1-1; d_gene: -; abundance: -; CDR3aa: CASSSEGQNTEAFF; CDR3nt: TGTGCCAGCAGTTCGGAGGGTCAGAACACTGAAGCTTTCTTT
v_gene: TRBV7-8; j_gene: TRBJ2-1; d_gene: -; abundance: -; CDR3aa: CASSLIGGSTYNEQFF; CDR3nt: TGTGCCAGCAGCTTAATCGGCGGGTCAACCTACAATGAGCAGTTCTTC
v_gene: TRBV6-5; j_gene: TRBJ2-1; d_gene: -; abundance: -; CDR3aa: CASSDRIGNEQFF; CDR3nt: TGTGCCAGCAGCGATCGAATCGGGAATGAGCAGTTCTTC
v_gene: TRBV11-2; j_gene: TRBJ1-1; d_gene: -; abundance: -; CDR3aa: CASSFDTGMNTEAFF; CDR3nt: TGTGCCAGCAGCTTCGATACGGGAATGAACACTGAAGCTTTCTTT
v_gene: TRBV5-4; j_gene: TRBJ1-6; d_gene: TRBD1; abundance: few; CDR3aa: CASSSQTGHNSPLHF; CDR3nt: TGTGCCAGCAGCTCTCAGACAGGGCACAATTCACCCCTCCACTTT
v_gene: TRBV28; j_gene: TRBJ1-1; d_gene: -; abundance: -; CDR3aa: CASSFPRRGLGTEAFF; CDR3nt: TGTGCCAGCAGTTTCCCGAGGAGAGGTTTGGGCACTGAAGCTTTCTTT
v_gene: TRBV6-5; j_gene: TRBJ1-6; d_gene: -; abundance: -; CDR3aa: CASSLGAYNSPLHF; CDR3nt: TGTGCCAGCAGTCTGGGGGCATATAATTCACCCCTCCACTTT
v_gene: TRBV7-9; j_gene: TRBJ2-3; d_gene: TRBD2; abundance: -; CDR3aa: CASSNSGRVGDTQYF; CDR3nt: TGTGCCAGCAGCAATAGCGGGCGTGTTGGAGATACGCAGTATTTT
v_gene: TRBV16; j_gene: TRBJ2-3; d_gene: -; abundance: -; CDR3aa: CASSLGLGTDTQYF; CDR3nt: TGTGCCAGCAGCCTCGGACTGGGCACAGATACGCAGTATTTT
v_gene: TRBV21-1; j_gene: TRBJ2-2; d_gene: -; abundance: once; CDR3aa: CASQQAGRGMSRAGELFF; CDR3nt: TGTGCCAGCCAGCAGGCTGGCAGGGGTATGAGTAGGGCCGGGGAGCTGTTTTTT
v_gene: TRBV19; j_gene: TRBJ2-3; d_gene: TRBD2; abundance: few; CDR3aa: CASSIAGGSGRTSVNTQYF; CDR3nt: TGTGCCAGTAGTATCGCCGGGGGTAGCGGGAGGACGAGCGTGAATACGCAGTATTTT